These T cell receptor beta chains were read from a single sample in a study of cytomegalovirus exposure and HLA in healthy donors. The assay was immunoSEQ multiplex PCR, and TCRdb's table has in-frame clones only and misses some. The sample includes 95,000 to 100,000 clones, more than 80% of them seen just once. The sequenced sample consisted of PBMCs. Source of these receptors: a man younger than 40 in good health and CMV-seronegative. Each CDR3 is given without its conserved first and last residue.

V gene: TRBV28
J gene: TRBJ2-7
CDR3 protein: ASSLFLGETRGGKLVKGEQY

V gene: TRBV28
J gene: TRBJ1-2
CDR3 protein: ASRQGDYGYT

V gene: TRBV6-4
J gene: TRBJ2-2
CDR3 protein: ASSKGQDTGELF

V gene: TRBV9
J gene: TRBJ1-5
CDR3 protein: ASSRSLQGEKWPQH

V gene: TRBV2
J gene: TRBJ2-7
CDR3 protein: ASRPGGTGGEQY

V gene: TRBV28
J gene: TRBJ2-7
CDR3 protein: ASSLSGGAREQY

V gene: TRBV2
J gene: TRBJ1-4
CDR3 protein: ASSVDSVEKLF

V gene: TRBV29-1
J gene: TRBJ2-1
CDR3 protein: SGILARGGLDEQF

V gene: TRBV5-1
J gene: TRBJ2-2
CDR3 protein: ASSLPGQGFGELF

V gene: TRBV19
J gene: TRBJ1-2
CDR3 protein: ASKGTNYGYT

V gene: TRBV7-2
J gene: TRBJ2-1
CDR3 protein: ASSSSGSYNEQF

V gene: TRBV6-1
J gene: TRBJ1-4
CDR3 protein: ASREGSRTTTNEKLF

V gene: TRBV6-5
J gene: TRBJ2-7
CDR3 protein: ASSPELTVTYEQY

V gene: TRBV5-1
J gene: TRBJ1-2
CDR3 protein: ASSFRDTVNYGYT

V gene: TRBV6-6
J gene: TRBJ1-2
CDR3 protein: ASSLSDRYGYT

V gene: TRBV10-3
J gene: TRBJ2-7
CDR3 protein: AISVTGLTTDEQY

V gene: TRBV5-1
J gene: TRBJ2-2
CDR3 protein: ASSLEGRPAGELF

V gene: TRBV10-2
J gene: TRBJ2-5
CDR3 protein: ASSVTDREETQY

V gene: TRBV2
J gene: TRBJ1-6
CDR3 protein: ASRPAGVFRNSPLH

V gene: TRBV19
J gene: TRBJ2-7
CDR3 protein: ASSKDTGFSYEQY

V gene: TRBV7-2
J gene: TRBJ1-6
CDR3 protein: ASSEAQGANSPLH

V gene: TRBV29-1
J gene: TRBJ2-7
CDR3 protein: SVFPSGTGYEQY

V gene: TRBV27
J gene: TRBJ2-5
CDR3 protein: ASSLVGQLGAQY

V gene: TRBV19
J gene: TRBJ1-1
CDR3 protein: ASSILRQGTEAF

V gene: TRBV27
J gene: TRBJ2-3
CDR3 protein: ASSHRDRVTDTQY

V gene: TRBV29-1
J gene: TRBJ1-4
CDR3 protein: SVEEGRGLEKLF

V gene: TRBV11-3
J gene: TRBJ2-6
CDR3 protein: ASSLGRGSGANVLT

V gene: TRBV13
J gene: TRBJ2-3
CDR3 protein: ASSLVSGREYRKSTDTQY

V gene: TRBV5-1
J gene: TRBJ2-7
CDR3 protein: ASTYNNRAYEQY

V gene: TRBV5-4
J gene: TRBJ2-2
CDR3 protein: ASSSGGDTGELF

V gene: TRBV5-4
J gene: TRBJ1-1
CDR3 protein: ASSPRTGRRYTEAF

V gene: TRBV19
J gene: TRBJ2-7
CDR3 protein: ASSSRGQGGSYEQY

V gene: TRBV6-1
J gene: TRBJ1-4
CDR3 protein: ASSENWTGGVVREKLF